This T cell receptor (beta chain) emerged from a study of blood T cell repertoires in COVID-19. Germline CDR1 and CDR2: SNHLY and FYNNEI. The CDR3 covers 16 residues. After removal of 4 bases from V and 0 bases from J, the junction contained 5 bases not matched to a gene. TCRdb's table, derived via immunoSEQ multiplex PCR, lists solely in-frame clones and lacks some. Of some 95,000 clones in the sample, approximately 86% were seen once. The material sequenced was peripheral blood. The chain employs TRBV2 and TRBJ2-7; 11 bases match TRBD1. The receptor was derived from a man aged 80 or over with active or convalescent COVID-19. Here the CDR3 reads CASSGAGQGASYEQYF. The CDR3 coding sequence is TGTGCCAGCAGTGGGGCAGGACAGGGGGCCTCCTACGAGCAGTACTTC. Combining the CDR3 with reference TRBV2 and TRBJ2-7 gives the whole variable domain EPEVTQTPSHQVTQMGQEVILRCVPISNHLYFYWYRQILGQKVEFLVSFYNNEISEKSEIFDDQFSVERPDGSNFTLKIRSTKLEDSAMYFCASSGAGQGASYEQYFGPGTRLTVT.